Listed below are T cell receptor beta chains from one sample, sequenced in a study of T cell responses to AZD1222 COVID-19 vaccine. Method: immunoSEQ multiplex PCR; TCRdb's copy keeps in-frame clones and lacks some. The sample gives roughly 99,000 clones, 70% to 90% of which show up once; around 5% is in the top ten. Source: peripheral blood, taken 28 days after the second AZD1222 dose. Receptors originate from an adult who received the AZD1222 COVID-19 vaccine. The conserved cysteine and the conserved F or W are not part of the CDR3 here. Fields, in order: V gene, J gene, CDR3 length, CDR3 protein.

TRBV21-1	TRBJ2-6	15	ASSNRAPISGANVLT
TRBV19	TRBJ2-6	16	ASCDSSGIISGANVLT
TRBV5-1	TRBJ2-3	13	ASSLSSGGTDTQY
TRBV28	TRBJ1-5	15	ASSFLLMRYSNQPQH
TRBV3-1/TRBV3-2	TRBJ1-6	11	ASRQVDNSPLH
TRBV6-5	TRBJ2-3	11	ASSITSTDTQY
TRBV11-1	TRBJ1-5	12	ASSSGQGHQPQH
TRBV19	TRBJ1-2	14	ASSPRGTGVNYGYT
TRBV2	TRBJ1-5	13	ASSGRVNGNQPQH
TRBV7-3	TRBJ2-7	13	ASSLGPLASYEQY
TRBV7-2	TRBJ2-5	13	ASSFSSDRFETQY
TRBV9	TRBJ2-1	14	ASSPGGAGPYNEQF
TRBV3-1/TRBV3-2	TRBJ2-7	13	ASSPTGGTFYEQY
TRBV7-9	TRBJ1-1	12	ASSWRDRGVEAF
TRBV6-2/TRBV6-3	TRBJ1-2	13	ASSRGTGVSYGYT
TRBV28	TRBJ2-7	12	ASSYPGGHYEQY
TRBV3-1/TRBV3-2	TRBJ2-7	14	ASSQGGAQRPYEQY
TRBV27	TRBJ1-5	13	ASRTGQGNNQPQH
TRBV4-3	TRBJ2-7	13	ASSQQEGATYEQY
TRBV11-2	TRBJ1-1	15	ASSYPHAPGQGLGAF
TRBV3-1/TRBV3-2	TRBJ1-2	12	ASSQDAVNYGYT
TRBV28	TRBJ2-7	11	ASSSTGPYEQY
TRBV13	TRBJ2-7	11	ASTAQQGLKQY
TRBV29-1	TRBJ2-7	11	SATGQGGYEQY
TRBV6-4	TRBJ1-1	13	ASRLEGGANTEAF
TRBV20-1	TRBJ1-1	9	SASLWTEAF
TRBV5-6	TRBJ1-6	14	ASSLGLRTEYSPLH
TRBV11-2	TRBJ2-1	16	ASSLNLLTSGVNNEQF
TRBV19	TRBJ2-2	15	ASSWTFDTSNTGELF
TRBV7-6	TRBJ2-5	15	ASSLSPGQTNQETQY
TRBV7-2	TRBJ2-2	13	ASRPEGAGTGELF
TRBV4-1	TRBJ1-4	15	ASSQELRWGLNEKLF
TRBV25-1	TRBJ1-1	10	ASIGHRFEAF
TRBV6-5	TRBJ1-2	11	ASSPGALYGYT
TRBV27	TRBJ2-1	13	ASSSYRAANNEQF
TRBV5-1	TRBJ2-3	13	ASETSGGITDTQY
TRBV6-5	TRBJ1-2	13	ASSFSRGPVYGYT
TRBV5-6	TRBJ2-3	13	ASSPSGGAADTQY
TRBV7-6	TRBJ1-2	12	ASSTDIGGYGYT
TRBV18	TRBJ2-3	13	ASSPTSGVPDTQY
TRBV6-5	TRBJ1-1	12	ASSYSGFGTEAF
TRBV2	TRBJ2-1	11	ASSEGTYNEQF
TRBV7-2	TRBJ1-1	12	ASSKQTGGAEAF
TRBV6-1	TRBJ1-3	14	ASSEGGVLAGNTIY
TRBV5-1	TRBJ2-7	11	ASSSTGAYEQY
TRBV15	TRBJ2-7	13	ATSRADRAAYEQY
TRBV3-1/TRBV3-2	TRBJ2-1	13	ASSHDLMGYNEQF
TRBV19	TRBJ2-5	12	ASSMVGWGETQY
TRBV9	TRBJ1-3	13	ASSVGGTAGNTIY
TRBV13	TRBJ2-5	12	ASSTRQGVETQY
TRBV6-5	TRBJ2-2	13	ASRADTANTGELF
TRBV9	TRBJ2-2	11	ASSVGGTGELF
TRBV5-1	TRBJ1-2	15	ASRSQSGPTGIGGYT
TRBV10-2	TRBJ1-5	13	ASAQDRDPRVPQH